This is a list of T cell receptor beta chains from one sample in a study of T cell clones after liver transplantation. Clones were sequenced by immunoSEQ multiplex PCR, and TCRdb holds only the in-frame ones, with some missing. The data hold approximately 72,000 clones, with about 92% observed a single time. The sample here was CD4+ T cells from blood, taken before liver transplant. These TCRs come from a human donor who received a liver transplant. CDR3s include the opening cysteine and the closing phenylalanine or tryptophan. A D gene is named only where the DNA matches it firmly. Part of the rows lack a size; the others show once, few, many or a class for expanded clones.

TRBV28	TRBJ2-2	-	-	TGTGCCAGCAGTCCGGAGGTACGGAACACCGGGGAGCTGTTTTTT	CASSPEVRNTGELFF
TRBV7-2	TRBJ1-2	-	-	TGTGCCAGCAGCTCGACAGGTGGCTATGGCTACACCTTC	CASSSTGGYGYTF
TRBV28	TRBJ2-6	-	-	TGTGCCAGCAGCAAGGTTGTCTCTGGGGCCAACGTCCTGACTTTC	CASSKVVSGANVLTF
TRBV14	TRBJ2-5	-	-	TGTGCCAGCAGCCAAGGACGGGCCGCGCTGGAGACCCAGTACTTC	CASSQGRAALETQYF
TRBV15	TRBJ2-3	once	-	TGTGCCACCAGCAGAGATCGTCTAGGTGGGACAGATACGCAGTATTTT	CATSRDRLGGTDTQYF
TRBV30	TRBJ1-1	-	-	TGTGCCTGGGGGAGAGAGAACACTGAAGCTTTCTTT	CAWGRENTEAFF
TRBV7-8	TRBJ2-1	-	TRBD2	TGTGCCAGCAGCTTAATCCTAGCGGGAAATTGGGATGAGCAGTTCTTC	CASSLILAGNWDEQFF
TRBV18	TRBJ2-7	-	-	TGTGCCAGCTCACCACCGCTTGGGGTCGTACGGTACTTC	CASSPPLGVVRYF
TRBV2	TRBJ1-5	-	TRBD1	TGTGCGAGCGGAGGGGACAGGGGTAATCAGCCCCAGCATTTT	CASGGDRGNQPQHF
TRBV30	TRBJ1-3	-	-	TGTGCCTGGGGGAAGCAGGACTCTGGAAACACCATATATTTT	CAWGKQDSGNTIYF
TRBV7-3	TRBJ2-2	-	TRBD2	TGTGCCAGCAGCTTCTCGGGGGGGTACGACACCGGGGAGCTGTTTTTT	CASSFSGGYDTGELFF
TRBV30	TRBJ2-4	-	-	TGTGCCTGGAGTGGACCCCTCCCTGGCAAAAACATTCAGTACTTC	CAWSGPLPGKNIQYF
TRBV30	TRBJ2-5	-	-	TGTGCCTGGAGTGTACGACAGCAAGAGACCCAGTACTTC	CAWSVRQQETQYF
TRBV4-3	TRBJ2-2	once	-	TGCGCCAGCAGCCAAAGGGGGGCGAACACCGGGGAGCTGTTTTTT	CASSQRGANTGELFF
TRBV19	TRBJ1-1	few	-	TGTGCCAGTAGTATAGAGGCAGGGGTTGACACTGAAGCTTTCTTT	CASSIEAGVDTEAFF
TRBV11-3	TRBJ1-3	-	TRBD1	TGTGCCAGCAGCACGGGACAGGGGAGCTCTGGAAACACCATATATTTT	CASSTGQGSSGNTIYF
TRBV6-5	TRBJ1-2	-	TRBD1	TGTGCCAGCAGTTGGGGACAGGGAGGTAACTATGGCTACACCTTC	CASSWGQGGNYGYTF
TRBV2	TRBJ1-2	-	TRBD1	TGTGCCAGCAGTGAAAAGGACAGGAGATCCTATGGCTACACCTTC	CASSEKDRRSYGYTF
TRBV11-2	TRBJ2-5	-	-	TGTGCCAGCAGCTCCCTACGGGGGCGAAGGGAGACCCAGTACTTC	CASSSLRGRRETQYF
TRBV4-2	TRBJ1-4	-	-	TGTGCCAGCAGCCAAGATTACGGGCGCAATGAAAAACTGTTTTTT	CASSQDYGRNEKLFF
TRBV29-1	TRBJ1-1	-	-	TGCAGCGGATGTGATCAGTCCGAAGCTTTCTTT	CSGCDQSEAFF
TRBV29-1	TRBJ2-1	-	-	TGCAGCGTTGAGTCGGGACAACGGATGAATGAGCAGTTCTTC	CSVESGQRMNEQFF
TRBV15	TRBJ2-7	once	-	TGTGCCACCAGCAGAGATCTTGAGCAGAGTTCCTACGAGCAGTACTTC	CATSRDLEQSSYEQYF
TRBV5-4	TRBJ2-5	-	-	TGTGCCAGCAGCTTGAGGGCCGGACAAGAGACCCAGTACTTC	CASSLRAGQETQYF
TRBV4-3	TRBJ2-2	-	TRBD2	TGCGCCAGCAGCCAAGGGCTAGCGGGAGGGTCGAACACCGGGGAGCTGTTTTTT	CASSQGLAGGSNTGELFF
TRBV27	TRBJ1-1	-	TRBD1	TGTGCCAGCAGGAGACAGGGGGCGGTGACTGAAGCTTTCTTT	CASRRQGAVTEAFF
TRBV11-2	TRBJ2-2	-	TRBD2	TGTGCCAGCAGCCCCGGGTGGAGCGGGAGGTGGACCGGGGAGCTGTTTTTT	CASSPGWSGRWTGELFF
TRBV12-2	TRBJ1-5	-	-	TGTGCAAGTCGCTTAGTGTGGTGTAATCAGCCCCAGCATTTT	CASRLVWCNQPQHF
TRBV5-4	TRBJ1-2	-	-	TGTGCCAGCAGCTTGTCCCGAGACACCTTC	CASSLSRDTF
TRBV5-1	TRBJ1-2	-	-	TGCGCCAGCAGCTTGTTACGGGGGACCTATGGCTACACCTTC	CASSLLRGTYGYTF
TRBV5-1	TRBJ2-3	-	-	TGCGCCAGCAGCTTGATACCGACAGGCACAGATACGCAGTATTTT	CASSLIPTGTDTQYF
TRBV5-1	TRBJ2-1	-	TRBD2	TGCGCCACCGCGGGGACTACCGGGAATGAGCAGTTCTTC	CATAGTTGNEQFF
TRBV25-1	TRBJ2-7	-	-	TGTGCCAGCAGTGACCCCCTGACTTACGAGCAGTACTTC	CASSDPLTYEQYF
TRBV5-4	TRBJ2-3	-	-	TGTGCCAGCAGCCTACAGGCCGCGGATACGCAGTATTTT	CASSLQAADTQYF
TRBV4-1	TRBJ2-3	few	-	TGCGCCAGCAGCAAGTCCGATACAGATACGCAGTATTTT	CASSKSDTDTQYF
TRBV28	TRBJ2-6	-	-	TGTGCCAGCTTTGAGAGGGATGGGGCCAACGTCCTGACTTTC	CASFERDGANVLTF
TRBV10-1	TRBJ2-7	-	TRBD2	TGCGCCAGCAGTGAGGGCCTAGCGGGGTCCTACGAGCAGTACTTC	CASSEGLAGSYEQYF
TRBV9	TRBJ1-3	-	-	TGTGCCAGCAGAGATGGACAGACGTCGGGAAACACCATATATTTT	CASRDGQTSGNTIYF
TRBV6-6	TRBJ1-1	-	TRBD1	TGTGCCAGCAGTCCCCAGGACAGGGAACCCACTGAAGCTTTCTTT	CASSPQDREPTEAFF
TRBV19	TRBJ2-1	-	-	TGTGCCAGTAGTCTGCGACTGGGGTCCCTGGAGCAGTTCTTC	CASSLRLGSLEQFF
TRBV28	TRBJ2-1	-	-	TGTGCCAGCAGTTTTCGAGCTCTGCTTTTTACGAATGAGCAGTTCTTC	CASSFRALLFTNEQFF
TRBV11-3	TRBJ2-1	few	TRBD2	TGTGCCAGCAGCTATCGGGGTAGCGGGAGGAGGAATGAGCAGTTCTTC	CASSYRGSGRRNEQFF
TRBV6-5	TRBJ2-2	-	-	TGTGCCAGCAGCAAAGACACCGGGGAGCTGTTTTTT	CASSKDTGELFF
TRBV2	TRBJ2-1	-	-	TGTGCCAGCAGTGTAAGCGGTTCCTACAATGAGCAGTTCTTC	CASSVSGSYNEQFF
TRBV10-3	TRBJ1-6	-	TRBD1	TGTGCCATCAGTGAGGGGACAGCCGATAATTCACCCCTCCACTTT	CAISEGTADNSPLHF
TRBV15	TRBJ2-7	once	-	TGTGCCACCAGCAGTTCCTGGGAGGCTTACGAGCAGTACTTC	CATSSSWEAYEQYF
TRBV11-1	TRBJ2-5	-	-	TGTGCCAGCACCAACTACGTCAGAAAAGAGACCCAGTACTTC	CASTNYVRKETQYF
TRBV5-1	TRBJ2-5	-	TRBD2	TGCGCCAGCAGCTTGTTGGCGGGAGCTCATGAGACCCAGTACTTC	CASSLLAGAHETQYF
TRBV7-2	TRBJ1-2	-	-	TGTGCCAGCAGCTTAGGGCAGTACTATGGCTACACCTTC	CASSLGQYYGYTF
TRBV5-6	TRBJ1-5	-	-	TGTGCCAGCAGCTATGGCCAGACAGATCAGCCCCAGCATTTT	CASSYGQTDQPQHF
TRBV5-4	TRBJ1-3	-	TRBD1	TGTGCCAGCAGCCCCCCAGGGGGCAGAGGAAACACCATATATTTT	CASSPPGGRGNTIYF
TRBV14	TRBJ2-5	-	-	TGTGCCAGCAGCCAACACTCCCTAGCGCAAGAGACCCAGTACTTC	CASSQHSLAQETQYF
TRBV11-2	TRBJ2-3	once	TRBD2	TGTGCCAGCAGCCGACCTGTAGCGGGAGCGATCTCAGATACGCAGTATTTT	CASSRPVAGAISDTQYF